This T cell receptor beta chain came from a study of cytomegalovirus exposure and HLA in healthy donors. Findings of the study overall: Later analysis suggested most CMV-associated TCR beta chains were HLA-restricted.

V gave up 4 bases and J gave up 3 bases; unmatched junction bases: 6. This CDR3 contains 15 residues. The germline CDR1 and CDR2 sequences are SNHLY and FYNNEI. This clone was seen more than once but under ten times. No antigen is known for it. The PCR employed 60 Vbeta primers together with 13 Jbeta primers. Authors' processing steps: In a later analysis, 70 million to 80 million unique TCR beta chains included roughly 11 million shared by two or more donors. The table came from immunoSEQ multiplex PCR; TCRdb's copy has only in-frame clones and leaves some out. That table gives V, J and clone size, and the DNA gave D and trimming. The sample holds 55,000 to 70,000 clones, 70% seen once.

The sequence came from a woman aged 55-70 years in good health and CMV-seropositive. Sequences were obtained from PBMCs. The chain carries TRBV2 and TRBJ1-2, with 9 bases that match TRBD1. The CDR3 sequence is CASSGGQGGDYGYTF. The DNA for the CDR3 is TGTGCCAGCAGTGGGGGACAGGGAGGAGACTATGGCTACACCTTC.